Listed here are 30 T cell receptor beta chains from one sample, sequenced in a study of molecular identifiers for immune sequencing clone quantification. TCRdb re-analysed the PCR reads in MiXCR, keeping a single row per CDR3 protein. This table holds 400,000 to 600,000 distinct CDR3 sequences, about 26% found once. Sequencing was carried out using naive CD8+ T cells from blood, with Jurkat cell RNA spiked in. Regarding subset: FACS-sorted CD8+CD4-CCR7+CD45RA+ naive T cells. The receptors were gathered from a human donor in good health. Some libraries in this study had Jurkat cell RNA spiked in.

This clonotype was found a few times. The junction does not match germline at one end; this may be a read error. V gene TRBV4-1 combines with J gene TRBJ2-3, with 7 bases fitting TRBD2. Germline-derived CDR1 and CDR2 are MGHRA and YSYEKL. The CDR3 length is 17 residues. The CDR3 here is CARSQEVGGGGTDTQYF. The CDR3 nucleotides read TGCGCCCGCAGCCAAGAGGTGGGGGGGGGAGGAACAGATACGCAGTATTTT.

As concerns this clonotype: Relative to the germline gene, one junction end is altered; a read error may explain this. The chain couples TRBV2 to TRBJ2-7, with 7 bases aligning to TRBD1. The CDR3 sequence is 12 residues long. CDR1 and CDR2 (germline): SNHLY, FYNNEI. CDR3 loop: CASWDSSYGQYF. The CDR3 bases are TGTGCCAGCTGGGACAGCTCCTACGGGCAGTACTTC.

Details on this clonotype: At one boundary the junction diverges from the germline segment, which might be a read error. The chain links TRBV6-6 to TRBJ2-3, with D hard to call. This CDR3 spans 13 amino acids. Germline CDR1 and CDR2: MNHNY and SVGAGI (reference sequence). This chain's CDR3 is CASSYSDSDTLYF. CDR3 nucleotide sequence: TGTGCCAGCAGTTACTCGGATTCAGATACGCTGTATTTT.

This clonotype has at least ten counts. This chain joins TRBV19 and TRBJ2-5; a possible D gene is TRBD1 (6 bases). Deletions cut 9 bases from V and 1 base from J, with 15 bases between. CDR3 length: 14 residues. Germline CDR1 is LNHDA and CDR2 is SQIVND (reference sequence). The CDR3 DNA is TGTGCCAGCCAGGGGTTCGGGACCCAAGAGACCCAGTACTTC. It codes for CASQGFGTQETQYF.

Many counts were recorded for this clonotype. This chain connects TRBV2 to TRBJ1-1; no clear D. The CDR3 has 12 amino acids. V was pared by 8 bases and J by 4 bases, with 11 bases between. Looked up from germline, CDR1 is SNHLY and CDR2 is FYNNEI. In DNA, the CDR3 is TGTGCCAGCTCAGGTGGAGGCACTGAAGCTTTCTTT. This encodes CASSGGGTEAFF.

This clonotype turned up a few times. CDR3 coding DNA: TGTGCCAGCAGTTTATCAACCCGGGAAAGCTCCTACGAGCAGTACTTC. Protein product: CASSLSTRESSYEQYF. The chain carries TRBV2 and TRBJ2-7; D is perhaps TRBD2 (5 bases). Trimming stripped 5 bases from V and 0 bases from J, with 17 bases between. Per the germline V gene, CDR1 is SNHLY and CDR2 is FYNNEI. The CDR3 runs to 16 residues.

This sequence joins TRBV19 and TRBJ2-3; D possibly corresponds to TRBD1 (5 bases). Trimming took off 1 base at V and 4 bases at J, with 6 bases between the two ends. This CDR3 is 13 amino acids long. Per germline, CDR1 LNHDA and CDR2 SQIVND (reference sequence). The CDR3 loop is CASSIGGPDTQYF. CDR3 DNA: TGTGCCAGTAGTATAGGGGGCCCAGATACGCAGTATTTT.

The gene calls are TRBV3-1 and TRBJ2-1, with 9 bases matching TRBD2. Germline CDR1 and CDR2: LGHDT and YNNKEL (reference sequence). The length of the CDR3 is 16 residues. Losses at the gene ends were 2 bases for V and 5 bases for J; bases not matched to a gene: 7. CDR3 bases: TGTGCCAGCAGCCAATGGGCGACTAGCGGAAACAATGAGCAGTTCTTC. Residues: CASSQWATSGNNEQFF.

This clonotype has only a few counts. This rearrangement joins TRBV19 to TRBJ2-7; D possibly corresponds to TRBD2 (5 bases). Trimming took 3 bases from V and 6 from J, leaving 12 bases between them. Germline CDR1 and CDR2: LNHDA and SQIVND (reference sequence). The CDR3 loop spans 13 amino acids. Here the CDR3 reads CASSMVPGSEQYF. The CDR3 nucleotides are TGTGCCAGTAGTATGGTTCCGGGGTCCGAGCAGTACTTC.

The gene calls are TRBV6-2 or TRBV6-3 and TRBJ1-1; D ambiguous. With 8 bases removed from V and 0 bases from J, the gap between germline ends came to 22 bases. The CDR3 has 17 residues. Germline V lookup: CDR1 MNHEY, CDR2 SVGEGT. The CDR3 region is CASRPFPSGFMNTEAFF. The CDR3 DNA follows: TGTGCCAGCCGCCCTTTCCCTTCGGGCTTTATGAACACTGAAGCTTTCTTT.

Notes on this clonotype: It may be a read error: a sequence one base away is much more abundant. The chain combines TRBV6-2 or TRBV6-3 with TRBJ2-3; the match to TRBD2 covers 11 bases. The germline V gene encodes CDR1 MNHEY and CDR2 SVGEGT. Germline trimming cut 2 bases from V and 0 bases from J; bases unmatched to any gene: 10. This CDR3 comprises 19 residues. The CDR3 is CASSYRLAGTQLSTDTQYF. DNA for the CDR3: TGTGCCAGCAGTTACCGACTAGCGGGGACACAACTCAGCACAGATACGCAGTATTTT.

The table lists this clonotype with a few counts. This chain joins TRBV19 and TRBJ2-1, with TRBD2 matching 8 bases. This CDR3 region has 15 residues. Germline assignment: CDR1 LNHDA and CDR2 SQIVND (reference sequence). V dropped 5 bases and J dropped 8; count of bases not matched to a gene: 11. CDR3 in amino acids: CASSAGTRGLDEQFF. Written as DNA, the CDR3 is TGTGCCAGTAGTGCCGGGACTAGGGGGTTGGATGAGCAGTTCTTC.

For this clonotype: The conserved phenylalanine or tryptophan normally closing the CDR3 is absent here, so this likely arose from a read error. The genes are TRBV6-2 or TRBV6-3 and TRBJ1-5; D is ambiguous. V gave up 2 bases and J gave up 5 bases, with 10 bases separating them. The CDR3 is made up of 14 amino acids. Per the germline V gene, CDR1 is MNHEY and CDR2 is SVGEGT. The CDR3 loop reads CASSYGLRDQPQHY. The CDR3 coding sequence is TGTGCCAGCAGTTACGGTTTGAGAGATCAGCCCCAGCATTAT.

This clonotype was recorded many times. This chain links TRBV12-3 or TRBV12-4 with TRBJ1-1, with D unresolved. Trimming removed 7 bases from V and 0 bases from J, with 15 bases in between. The CDR3 is 15 amino acids. CDR3 nucleotides: TGTGCCAGCACCATGATAGCGGGGATGAACACTGAAGCTTTCTTT. Amino acid sequence: CASTMIAGMNTEAFF.

Points on this clonotype: This could be a read error, since a much larger clone is one nucleotide away. V usage is TRBV7-2 and J usage is TRBJ2-5; D uncertain. This CDR3 contains 13 residues. Germline V gives CDR1 SGHTA, CDR2 FQGNSA. The V end lost 1 base, the J end lost 5 bases, and 8 bases lay between the germline ends. The CDR3 spells CASSLERMETQYF. CDR3 DNA sequence: TGTGCCAGCAGCTTAGAGAGGATGGAGACCCAGTACTTC.

There are a few counts of this clonotype. The V gene is TRBV19, the J gene TRBJ2-1; D call uncertain. The germline V and J ends were trimmed by 5 bases and 4 bases, with 21 bases remaining between them. Germline V gene sequence: CDR1 LNHDA, CDR2 SQIVND (reference sequence). This CDR3 has 17 residues. This chain's CDR3 is CASSVLLGALRYNEQFF. The CDR3 DNA reads as TGTGCCAGTAGTGTGCTCCTCGGAGCCCTAAGGTACAATGAGCAGTTCTTC.

There are a few counts of this clonotype. A read error is possible here, since a much larger clone lies one base away. As the CDR3 is not closed by the conserved phenylalanine or tryptophan, this likely results from a read error. This chain connects TRBV5-6 to TRBJ1-5; tentative D call: TRBD1 (5 bases). V was clipped by 1 base and J by 4 bases, with 12 bases between them. The germline V gene encodes CDR1 SGHDT and CDR2 YYEEEE. CDR3 length equals 15 residues. The CDR3: CASSLREDSNQPQHL. In DNA, the CDR3 is TGTGCCAGCAGCTTGAGGGAAGACAGTAATCAGCCCCAGCATCTT.

With respect to this clonotype: A much larger clone differs from this one at a single base, so this may be a read error. The chain recombines TRBV29-1 with TRBJ1-5; TRBD1 matches 10 bases. CDR1 is SQVTM, CDR2 ANQGSEA, per germline. CDR3 size: 14 residues. CDR3 sequence: CSVWTGGSNQPRHF. DNA of the CDR3: TGCAGCGTATGGACAGGGGGTAGCAATCAGCCCCGGCATTTT.

Comment on this clonotype: A clone one base away is much larger, so this may be a read error. The chain combines TRBV27 with TRBJ2-7; 12 bases fit TRBD2. CDR1 is MNHEY and CDR2 is SMNVEV in the germline V gene (reference sequence). The CDR3 length is 15 residues. CDR3 DNA: TGTGCCAGCAGTTTACTAGCGGGAGGGTCCTACGAGCGGTACTTC. Translation gives CASSLLAGGSYERYF.

Details on this clonotype: This may stem from a read error, because a much larger clone lies one nucleotide away. This sequence joins TRBV2 and TRBJ1-1; D is ambiguous. This CDR3 region has 14 residues. Trimming removed 3 bases at V and 4 bases at J, with 12 bases between. CDR1 and CDR2 from the germline V gene are SNHLY and FYNNEI. The CDR3 here is CASSESAVSTEAFF. The CDR3 DNA reads TGTGCCAGCAGTGAGTCAGCCGTGAGCACTGAAGCTTTCTTT.

This chain connects TRBV4-3 to TRBJ1-5; tentative D call: TRBD1 (5 bases). Trimming cost V 0 bases and J 0 bases, with 12 bases left between them. The CDR3 is 17 amino acids. In germline, CDR1 is LGHNA, CDR2 YSLEER. The CDR3 DNA follows: TGCGCCAGCAGCCAAGACGCGGACACCTATAGCAATCAGCCCCAGCATTTT. Its protein product is CASSQDADTYSNQPQHF.

The chain has TRBV13 and TRBJ2-1; D remains unclear. The germline gives CDR1 PRHDT, CDR2 FYEKMQ (reference sequence). The ends were cut back, 3 bases at V and 8 bases at J, with 8 bases in the middle. This CDR3 is 12 amino acids long. This chain's CDR3 is CASSFGSHEQFF. DNA of the CDR3: TGTGCCAGCAGCTTCGGGTCCCATGAGCAGTTCTTC.

The CDR3 bases are TGCAGCGGCGAGGGGGGTCCCGGCTCCTACAATGAGCAGTTCTTC. Protein sequence: CSGEGGPGSYNEQFF. The V gene is TRBV29-1, the J gene TRBJ2-1; D assignment may be TRBD1 or TRBD2 (6 bases each). Trimming took 7 bases from V and 0 from J, leaving 16 bases between them. CDR1 SQVTM and CDR2 ANQGSEA come from the germline V gene. This CDR3 comprises 15 residues.

The chain recombines TRBV4-2 with TRBJ1-6; TRBD1 matches at 7 bases. The CDR3 loop spans 15 amino acids. CDR1 and CDR2 from the germline V gene are LGHNA and YNFKEQ. J was trimmed by 6 bases and V by 6 bases; bases with no gene match: 8. CDR3 DNA: TGTGCCAGCAGTGCCCCGGGACAGCCTAATTCACCCCTCCACTTT. It encodes CASSAPGQPNSPLHF.

V usage is TRBV2 and J usage is TRBJ2-5; D possibly corresponds to TRBD1 (5 bases). From germline, CDR1 is SNHLY and CDR2 FYNNEI. V lost 3 bases and J lost 5, with 19 bases in between. CDR3 length equals 16 residues. The CDR3 DNA sequence: TGTGCCAGCAGTGATATTCTAATAGGGGTGCGTGAGACCCAGTACTTC. This gives the protein CASSDILIGVRETQYF.

The chain employs TRBV28 and TRBJ1-4, with 8 bases identical to TRBD1. V gave up 5 bases and J gave up 8 bases; unmatched junction bases: 16. Germline-derived CDR1 and CDR2 are MDHEN and SYDVKM. The CDR3 is made up of 17 amino acids. The CDR3 DNA sequence: TGTGCCAGCAGTCCCCTGGGACAGGTGGGGCTCGAGGAAAAACTGTTTTTT. Its translation: CASSPLGQVGLEEKLFF. Full variable domain (outside the CDR3, taken from reference TRBV28 and TRBJ1-4): DVKVTQSSRYLVKRTGEKVFLECVQDMDHENMFWYRQDPGLGLRLIYFSYDVKMKEKGDIPEGYSVSREKKERFSLILESASTNQTSMYLCASSPLGQVGLEEKLFFGSGTQLSVL.

About this clonotype: Because it lacks the conserved phenylalanine or tryptophan at the end, this CDR3 is likely a read error. The V gene is TRBV7-9, the J gene TRBJ1-1; the D gene is possibly TRBD1 (6 bases). Trimming took 1 base from V and 6 from J, leaving 18 bases between them. The germline V gene has CDR1 SEHNR and CDR2 FQNEAQ (reference sequence). CDR3 size: 16 residues. The CDR3 DNA reads as TGTGCCAGCAGCTTAGAGACAGGCGGTCCGTTCGCTGAAGCTTTCTTA. Amino acids: CASSLETGGPFAEAFL.

Concerning this clonotype itself: A junction end diverges from the germline sequence, so it may reflect a read error. This chain connects TRBV11-2 to TRBJ1-1; perhaps TRBD1 as D (6 bases). The CDR3 loop spans 14 amino acids. Germline values: CDR1 SGHAT, CDR2 FQNNGV. CDR3 nucleotide sequence: TGTGCCAGCAGCGTCCGGACAGCGAACGCTGAAGCTTTCTTT. This gives the protein CASSVRTANAEAFF.

The table lists this clonotype with a count of one. A read error may produce the germline difference seen at one junction end. The CDR3 sequence: CTWRPGAFF. CDR3 nucleotides: TGTACCTGGAGGCCGGGAGCTTTCTTT. The chain uses TRBV30 and TRBJ1-1; D uncertain. This CDR3 spans 9 amino acids. In germline, CDR1 is GTSNPN, CDR2 SVGIG (reference sequence).

The chain recombines TRBV29-1 with TRBJ2-7; maybe TRBD1 (6 bases). Trimming stripped 6 bases from V and 2 bases from J, with 11 bases between. The CDR3 has 12 amino acids. CDR1 and CDR2 from the germline V gene are SQVTM and ANQGSEA. The CDR3 spells CSVVTGPYEQYF. CDR3 nucleotides: TGCAGCGTAGTGACAGGACCCTACGAGCAGTACTTC.